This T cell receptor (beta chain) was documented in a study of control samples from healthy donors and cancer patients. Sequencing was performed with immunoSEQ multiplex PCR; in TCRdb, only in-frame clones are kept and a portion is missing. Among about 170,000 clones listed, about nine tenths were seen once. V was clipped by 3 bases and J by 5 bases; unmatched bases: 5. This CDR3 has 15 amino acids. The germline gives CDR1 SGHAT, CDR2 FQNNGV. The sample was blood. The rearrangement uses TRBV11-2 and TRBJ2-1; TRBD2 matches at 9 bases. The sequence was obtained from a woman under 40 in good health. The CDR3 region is CASSFEIAGDNEQFF. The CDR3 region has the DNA TGTGCCAGCAGCTTTGAGATAGCGGGGGACAATGAGCAGTTCTTC.